Each of the 18 T cell receptor beta chains below was sequenced from the same sample in a study of cytomegalovirus exposure and HLA in healthy donors. Sequencing used immunoSEQ multiplex PCR; TCRdb keeps in-frame clones, though not all of them. Here the sample spans roughly 200,000 clones, roughly 86% being singletons. The sample comprised PBMCs. These receptor sequences come from a man aged 30 to 45 in good health and CMV-seropositive.

The CDR3 DNA reads TGTGCCTGGAGTGTGGTGGGCACGCTGATCACCTTC. This translates into CAWSVVGTLITF. V usage is TRBV30 and J usage is TRBJ1-2; D not certain. The CDR3 runs 12 residues. The ends were cut back, 0 bases at V and 13 bases at J, with 15 bases in the middle. The germline V gene has CDR1 GTSNPN and CDR2 SVGIG (reference sequence).

The gene calls are TRBV2 and TRBJ2-3, with TRBD2 matching 8 bases. CDR1 is SNHLY, CDR2 FYNNEI, per germline. The CDR3 extends over 18 amino acids. V trimming: 5 bases; J trimming: 1 base; junction bases outside the gene matches: 14. CDR3 in amino acids: CASSPLAGLGGGTDTQYF. As DNA, the CDR3 is TGTGCCAGCAGTCCCCTAGCGGGCCTGGGAGGGGGCACAGATACGCAGTATTTT.

V gene TRBV7-9 combines with J gene TRBJ1-4, with TRBD1 as a possible D gene (6 bases). Germline assignment: CDR1 SEHNR and CDR2 FQNEAQ (reference sequence). V lost 5 bases, J lost 8 bases, and 18 bases lay in between. This CDR3 has 15 amino acids. The CDR3 loop reads CASSPRGTGREKLFF. CDR3 nucleotide sequence: TGTGCCAGCAGCCCCAGGGGCACCGGACGAGAAAAACTGTTTTTT. Full variable domain (outside the CDR3, taken from reference TRBV7-9 and TRBJ1-4): DTGVSQNPRHKITKRGQNVTFRCDPISEHNRLYWYRQTLGQGPEFLTYFQNEAQLEKSRLLSDRFSAERPKGSFSTLEIQRTEQGDSAMYLCASSPRGTGREKLFFGSGTQLSVL.

V is TRBV11-2 and J is TRBJ2-3, with D perhaps matching TRBD1 (6 bases). V lost 5 bases, J lost 4 bases, and 13 bases lay in between. Germline values: CDR1 SGHAT, CDR2 FQNNGV. CDR3 length: 14 amino acids. DNA of the CDR3: TGTGCCAGCAGCCCAGGGGTGAGCTCAGATACGCAGTATTTT. Its protein product is CASSPGVSSDTQYF.

The V and J genes are TRBV9 and TRBJ1-3, with D maybe TRBD1 (5 bases). The CDR3 is 16 residues long. V lost 0 bases to trimming and J lost 2 bases, with 12 bases between them. Germline loops: CDR1 SGDLS, CDR2 YYNGEE. The DNA of the CDR3 is TGTGCCAGCAGCGTAGACCCCGGGGGGACTGGAAACACCATATATTTT. Its protein is CASSVDPGGTGNTIYF.

The CDR3 DNA sequence: TGTGCCAGCAGTCCGTCATGGGCACTCTACGAGCAGTACTTC. This encodes CASSPSWALYEQYF. V is TRBV27 and J is TRBJ2-7; D not resolved. Between the trimmed V and J ends, which lost 5 bases and 3 bases, there was a span of 14 bases. The CDR3 covers 14 residues. Per the germline V gene, CDR1 is MNHEY and CDR2 is SMNVEV (reference sequence).

The table lists this clone with a count of one. In DNA, the CDR3 is TGTGCCAGCAAGACTAGCGGGGCAAATGAGCAGTTCTTC. Its protein product is CASKTSGANEQFF. This chain links TRBV19 with TRBJ2-1, with 11 bases matching TRBD2. V trimming: 9 bases; J trimming: 7 bases; junction bases outside the gene matches: 5. Germline V gene lookup returns CDR1 LNHDA and CDR2 SQIVND (reference sequence). The CDR3 length is 13 residues. Filled out from reference TRBV19 and TRBJ2-1, the complete variable domain reads DGGITQSPKYLFRKEGQNVTLSCEQNLNHDAMYWYRQDPGQGLRLIYYSQIVNDFQKGDIAEGYSVSREKKESFPLTVTSAQKNPTAFYLCASKTSGANEQFFGPGTRLTVL.

The rearrangement links TRBV11-2 to TRBJ2-1, with 8 bases matching TRBD2. The V and J ends lost 10 bases and 9 bases, in that order; junction bases with no gene match: 8. The germline gives CDR1 SGHAT, CDR2 FQNNGV. This CDR3 comprises 12 residues. CDR3 nucleotides: TGTGCCATCAAGCGGGAGAGGGGTGAGCAGTTCTTC. Encoded protein: CAIKRERGEQFF. Using reference TRBV11-2 and TRBJ2-1 for the parts outside the CDR3, the full variable domain is EAGVAQSPRYKIIEKRQSVAFWCNPISGHATLYWYQQILGQGPKLLIQFQNNGVVDDSQLPKDRFSAERLKGVDSTLKIQPAKLEDSAVYLCAIKRERGEQFFGPGTRLTVL.

V usage is TRBV7-3 and J usage is TRBJ2-3, with TRBD2 matching 7 bases. The germline CDR1 and CDR2 sequences are SGHTA and FQGTGA. V dropped 2 bases and J dropped 3; count of bases not matched to a gene: 5. The CDR3 has 15 amino acids. The CDR3 loop is CASSLAGVVTDTQYF. In nucleotides, the CDR3 is TGTGCCAGCAGCTTAGCGGGAGTTGTGACAGATACGCAGTATTTT.

This clone was recorded a few times. This sequence joins TRBV4-3 and TRBJ2-5; 7 nucleotides match TRBD1. The germline gives CDR1 LGHNA, CDR2 YSLEER. Unmatched junction bases numbered 7, after V lost 5 bases and J lost 1 base. This CDR3 comprises 15 residues. CDR3 nucleotides: TGCGCCAGCAGCTTGGGGGCAGGGGGCCAAGAGACCCAGTACTTC. Its translation: CASSLGAGGQETQYF.

The J gene is TRBJ2-5, the V gene TRBV5-1; D might be TRBD1 (9 bases). The V gene's germline CDR1 is SGHRS and CDR2 YFSETQ. The CDR3 length is 14 residues. The V and J ends lost 4 bases and 5 bases respectively, with 15 bases between them. The CDR3 protein is CASSIAGQGETQYF. The CDR3 DNA follows: TGCGCCAGCAGCATAGCGGGACAGGGTGAGACCCAGTACTTC.

The chain is built from TRBV30 and TRBJ2-2; D gene ambiguous. Deletions cut 7 bases from V and 4 bases from J, with 10 bases between. The CDR3 is 12 residues long. Germline CDR1 GTSNPN, CDR2 SVGIG (reference sequence). Here the CDR3 DNA reads TGTGCCTATCCATGGAGCACCGGGGAGCTGTTTTTT. This gives the protein CAYPWSTGELFF.

The gene calls are TRBV5-1 and TRBJ2-2; D possibly corresponds to TRBD1 (6 bases). Germline CDR1 is SGHRS and CDR2 is YFSETQ. The V end lost 6 bases, the J end lost 4 bases, and 25 bases lay between the germline ends. The CDR3 extends over 18 amino acids. The CDR3 here is CASTWGQGSRASTGELFF. The CDR3 DNA reads TGCGCCAGCACCTGGGGGCAGGGCTCCAGAGCTTCCACCGGGGAGCTGTTTTTT. Combining the CDR3 with reference TRBV5-1 and TRBJ2-2 gives the whole variable domain KAGVTQTPRYLIKTRGQQVTLSCSPISGHRSVSWYQQTPGQGLQFLFEYFSETQRNKGNFPGRFSGRQFSNSRSEMNVSTLELGDSALYLCASTWGQGSRASTGELFFGEGSRLTVL.

V and J are TRBV5-1 and TRBJ1-4, with 7 bases that match TRBD1. Per germline, CDR1 SGHRS and CDR2 YFSETQ. V lost 3 bases to trimming and J lost 6 bases; unmatched junction nucleotides: 5. CDR3 length: 14 amino acids. This chain's CDR3 is CASSWTGMDEKLFF. Written as DNA, the CDR3 is TGCGCCAGCAGCTGGACAGGAATGGATGAAAAACTGTTTTTT.

The rearrangement joins TRBV11-3 to TRBJ1-1; D is undetermined. Trimming took 1 base from V and 7 from J, leaving 7 bases between them. The CDR3 contains 12 residues. CDR1 and CDR2 (germline): SGHNT, YENEEA. The CDR3 DNA sequence: TGTGCCAGCAGCTTAGTCCGGGATGAAGCTTTCTTT. This encodes CASSLVRDEAFF.

The chain recombines TRBV28 with TRBJ2-7, with 8 bases identical to TRBD1. The CDR3 has 15 residues. Losses at the gene ends were 2 bases for V and 5 bases for J; bases not matched to a gene: 8. CDR1 and CDR2 (germline): MDHEN, SYDVKM. The CDR3, as DNA: TGTGCCAGCAGTTTAGCCCGGACAGGGTTCCACGAGCAGTACTTC. It yields the protein CASSLARTGFHEQYF.

The chain couples TRBV6-5 to TRBJ1-3, with 8 bases aligning to TRBD1. Germline lookup yields CDR1 MNHEY and CDR2 SVGAGI. This CDR3 has 15 amino acids. Unmatched junction bases numbered 10, after V lost 6 bases and J lost 6 bases. As DNA, the CDR3 is TGTGCCAGCAGGACGGACAGGGCTGAAGAAAACACCATATATTTT. Translated: CASRTDRAEENTIYF.

CDR3 amino acids: CASSVEGGPLEQYF. For the CDR3, the DNA is TGTGCCAGCAGCGTAGAAGGGGGACCCCTGGAGCAGTACTTC. The genes are TRBV9 and TRBJ2-7; a possible D gene is TRBD1 (6 bases). The CDR3 sequence is 14 residues long. Germline loops: CDR1 SGDLS, CDR2 YYNGEE. The V and J ends lost 0 bases and 7 bases respectively, with 14 bases between them.